This is a list of T cell receptor beta chains from one sample in a study of breast tumors, draining lymph nodes, adjacent tissues. TCRdb reprocessed the multiplex PCR reads via MiXCR and lists one record per CDR3 protein. The sample records 140,000 or so distinct CDR3 sequences, approximately 32% being singletons. The specimen sequenced was axillary lymph node tissue. These receptors came from a female donor with breast cancer. Some clones in this sample may be carry-over from other donors' samples. The CDR3 runs from the conserved cysteine through the conserved F or W. The D gene is left open where the match is weak. Where a row states a size, it is once, few, many or the class of an expanded clone; other rows omit it.

D gene	V gene	J gene	clone size	CDR3 DNA	CDR3 protein
-	TRBV6-5	TRBJ2-5	few	TGTGCCAGCAGTCACTCAAGGCACGAGCTGAAGACCCAGTACTTC	CASSHSRHELKTQYF
-	TRBV20-1	TRBJ2-1	once	TGCAGGCACGCCGGGGCTAGTGTTGGTGAGCAGTCCTTC	CRHAGASVGEQSF
-	TRBV4-2	TRBJ1-2	-	TGTGCCAGCAGCCAAGAAGGGGCGGGGGGGCGCGGCTACACCTTC	CASSQEGAGGRGYTF
-	TRBV5-4	TRBJ2-1	-	TGTGCCAGCAGCTCGAACCAGCAAGGCAATGAGCAGTTCTTC	CASSSNQQGNEQFF
-	TRBV18	TRBJ1-2	many	TGTGCCAGCTCACTACGGGACGGCAACTATGGCTACACCTTC	CASSLRDGNYGYTF
-	TRBV5-6	TRBJ1-1	few	TGTGCCAGCAGCTTGGGAGAACTTACTGAAGCTTTCTTT	CASSLGELTEAFF
-	TRBV6-5	TRBJ1-3	many	TGTGCCAGCAGTTACTCGAGCGGCTCTGGAAACACCATATATTTT	CASSYSSGSGNTIYF
-	TRBV6-5	TRBJ2-7	many	TGTGCCAGCAGCTATACATGGTCGTCGGGTGGGGGCAGCTTCTACGAGCAGTACTTC	CASSYTWSSGGGSFYEQYF
TRBD1	TRBV10-3	TRBJ2-7	many	TGTGCCACCACCGGACAGGGGGCCTACGAGCAGTACTTC	CATTGQGAYEQYF
-	TRBV10-3	TRBJ2-5	many	TGTGCCATCAGTGAGGGCGATCGAGAGACCCAGTACTTC	CAISEGDRETQYF
-	TRBV7-9	TRBJ1-3	many	TGTGCCAGCAGCTTCGGCGACTCTGGAAACACCATATATTTT	CASSFGDSGNTIYF
TRBD2	TRBV5-6	TRBJ2-7	many	TGTGCCAGCAGCGCACTAGCGGGGGCAAACTACGAGCAGTACTTC	CASSALAGANYEQYF
-	TRBV27	TRBJ2-1	many	TGTGCCAGCAGGGGACGAGCTGGTTTCTACAATGAGCAGTTCTTC	CASRGRAGFYNEQFF
TRBD2	TRBV7-9	TRBJ2-1	-	TGTGCCAGCCGAGCGGGGGGGCGGGATGAGCAGTTCTTC	CASRAGGRDEQFF
-	TRBV5-5	TRBJ2-7	-	TGTGCCAGCAGCTTGGGGGTCAGGGAGTACGAGCAGTACTTC	CASSLGVREYEQYF
-	TRBV6-6	TRBJ1-2	many	TGTGCCACCCGGCTAGAACCAGGGGCTGGCTACACCTTC	CATRLEPGAGYTF
TRBD1	TRBV6-1	TRBJ2-7	-	TGTGCCAGCAGTCAAGGGATAGGGGGCTTCTACGAGCAGTACTTC	CASSQGIGGFYEQYF
-	TRBV18	TRBJ1-2	many	TGTGCCAGCTCACCATTCGGAACAGGGTATGGCTACACCTTC	CASSPFGTGYGYTF
TRBD1	TRBV19	TRBJ1-5	-	TGTGCCAGCGACGGGACAGACCATCAGCCCCAGCATTTT	CASDGTDHQPQHF
-	TRBV7-2	TRBJ2-1	once	TGTGCCAGCAGCTTAAGCGAGCTCGCAACTAATGAGCAGTTCTTC	CASSLSELATNEQFF
-	TRBV12-3/TRBV12-4	TRBJ1-5	many	TGTGCCAGCAGTCAATCCTTCGGGAATCAGCCCCAGCATTTT	CASSQSFGNQPQHF
-	TRBV6-5	TRBJ2-1	many	TGTGCCAGCAGCGACCGAGGGGCAGCCGTACTCAATGAGCAGTTCTTC	CASSDRGAAVLNEQFF
-	TRBV28	TRBJ2-3	few	TGTGCCAGCACCCAGAAACTCACAGATACGCAGTATTTT	CASTQKLTDTQYF
-	TRBV9	TRBJ2-1	many	TGTGCCAGCAGCGTAGACATTTACAATGAGCAGTTCTTC	CASSVDIYNEQFF
-	TRBV5-5	TRBJ1-6	many	TGTGCCAGCAGCTCATCGGACAGCGCGAATTCACCCCTCCACTTT	CASSSSDSANSPLHF
-	TRBV11-2	TRBJ1-2	many	TGTGCCAGCAGCCCCCACCCAGGCGCCGGGGGCTACACCTTC	CASSPHPGAGGYTF
-	TRBV7-9	TRBJ2-3	many	TGTGCCAGCACCCCATCCCAAAGTGACTCCGATACGCAGTATTTT	CASTPSQSDSDTQYF
-	TRBV20-1	TRBJ2-7	many	TGCAGTGCTTCGGACTACCCCTACGAGCAGTACTTC	CSASDYPYEQYF
-	TRBV2	TRBJ2-5	-	TGTGCCAGCAGACCGACAGAGTACTTC	CASRPTEYF
-	TRBV5-4	TRBJ1-4	-	TGTGCCAGCAGCTTGGGACACGGCAATGAAAAACTGTTTTTT	CASSLGHGNEKLFF
-	TRBV15	TRBJ2-4	many	TGTGCCACCAGCAGGGGTGGCCGGGAAGGGCAGTACTTC	CATSRGGREGQYF
-	TRBV3-1	TRBJ1-3	-	TGCGCCAGCAGCCAAGAAGGCGGAAACACCGTATATTTT	CASSQEGGNTVYF
-	TRBV6-6	TRBJ1-6	many	TGTGCCAGCAGTAACCTTCAGTTGGAGAATTCACCCCTCCACTTT	CASSNLQLENSPLHF